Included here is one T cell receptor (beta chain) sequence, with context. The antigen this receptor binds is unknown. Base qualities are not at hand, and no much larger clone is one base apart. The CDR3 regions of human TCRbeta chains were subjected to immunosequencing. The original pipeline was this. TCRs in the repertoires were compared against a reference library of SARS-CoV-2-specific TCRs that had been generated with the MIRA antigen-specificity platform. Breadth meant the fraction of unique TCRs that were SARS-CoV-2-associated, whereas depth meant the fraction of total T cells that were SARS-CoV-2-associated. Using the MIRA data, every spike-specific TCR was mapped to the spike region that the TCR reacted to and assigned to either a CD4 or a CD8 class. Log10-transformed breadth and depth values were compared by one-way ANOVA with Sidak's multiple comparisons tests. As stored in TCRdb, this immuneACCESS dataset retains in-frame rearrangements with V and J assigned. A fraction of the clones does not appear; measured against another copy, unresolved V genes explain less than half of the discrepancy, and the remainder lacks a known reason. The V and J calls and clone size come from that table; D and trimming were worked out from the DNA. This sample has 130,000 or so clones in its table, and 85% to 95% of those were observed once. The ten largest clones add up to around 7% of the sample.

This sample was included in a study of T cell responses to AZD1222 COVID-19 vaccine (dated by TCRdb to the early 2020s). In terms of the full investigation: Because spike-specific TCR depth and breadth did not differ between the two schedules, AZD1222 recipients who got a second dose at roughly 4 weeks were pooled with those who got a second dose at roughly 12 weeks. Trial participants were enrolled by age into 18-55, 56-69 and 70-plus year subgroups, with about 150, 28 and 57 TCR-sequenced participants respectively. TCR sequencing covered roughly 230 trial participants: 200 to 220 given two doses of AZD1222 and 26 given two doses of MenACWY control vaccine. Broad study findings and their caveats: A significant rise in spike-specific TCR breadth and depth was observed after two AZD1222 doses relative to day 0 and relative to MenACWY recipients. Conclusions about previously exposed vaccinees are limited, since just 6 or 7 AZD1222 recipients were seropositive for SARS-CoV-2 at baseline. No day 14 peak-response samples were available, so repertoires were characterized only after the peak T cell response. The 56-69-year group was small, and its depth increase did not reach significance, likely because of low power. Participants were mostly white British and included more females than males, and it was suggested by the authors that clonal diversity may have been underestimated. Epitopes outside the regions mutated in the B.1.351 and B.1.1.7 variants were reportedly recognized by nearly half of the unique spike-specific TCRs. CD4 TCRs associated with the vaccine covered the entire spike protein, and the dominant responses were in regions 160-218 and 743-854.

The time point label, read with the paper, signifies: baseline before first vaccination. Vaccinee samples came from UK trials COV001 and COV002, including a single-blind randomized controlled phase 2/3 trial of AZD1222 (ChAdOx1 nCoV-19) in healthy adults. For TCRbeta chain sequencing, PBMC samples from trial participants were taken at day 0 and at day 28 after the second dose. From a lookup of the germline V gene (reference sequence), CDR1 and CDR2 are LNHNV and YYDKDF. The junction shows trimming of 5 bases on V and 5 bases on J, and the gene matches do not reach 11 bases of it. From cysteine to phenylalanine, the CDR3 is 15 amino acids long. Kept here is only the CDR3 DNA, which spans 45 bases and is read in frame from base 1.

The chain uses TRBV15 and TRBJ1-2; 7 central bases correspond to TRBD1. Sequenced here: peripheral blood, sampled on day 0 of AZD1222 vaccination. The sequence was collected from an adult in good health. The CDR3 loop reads CATSPPSGTDYGYTF. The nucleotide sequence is TGTGCCACCAGCCCCCCCAGCGGGACAGATTATGGCTACACCTTC.